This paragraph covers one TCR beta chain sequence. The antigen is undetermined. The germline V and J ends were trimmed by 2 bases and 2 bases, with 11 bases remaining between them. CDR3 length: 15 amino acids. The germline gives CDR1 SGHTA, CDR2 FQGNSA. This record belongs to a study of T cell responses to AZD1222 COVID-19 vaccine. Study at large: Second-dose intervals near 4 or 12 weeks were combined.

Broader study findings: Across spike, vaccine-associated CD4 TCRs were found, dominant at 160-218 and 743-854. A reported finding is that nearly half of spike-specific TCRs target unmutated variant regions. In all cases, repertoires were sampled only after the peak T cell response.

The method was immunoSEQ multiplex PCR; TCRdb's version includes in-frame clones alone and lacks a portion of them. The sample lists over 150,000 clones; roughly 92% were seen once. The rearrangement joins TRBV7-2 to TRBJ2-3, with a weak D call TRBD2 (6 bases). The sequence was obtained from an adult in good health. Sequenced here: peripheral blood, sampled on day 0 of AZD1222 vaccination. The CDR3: CASSLMRLDTDTQYF. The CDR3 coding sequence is TGTGCCAGCAGCTTAATGAGACTAGACACAGATACGCAGTATTTT.